A single sample gave rise to the 30 T cell receptor beta chains below, sequenced in a study of shared clonotypes between healthy human individuals. Naive CD8 cells, CD45RO-negative and positively selected for CCR7, excluded terminally differentiated effector memory CD45RA+ cells. The protocol was immunoSEQ multiplex PCR, while the TCRdb copy is restricted to in-frame clones and leaves out a portion. The sample lists a few hundred thousand clones; around 95% were seen once. The sample taken for sequencing was naive CD8+ T cells sorted from blood. The origin of the receptors is a woman between 25 and 40 years old in good health.

The chain uses TRBV7-9 and TRBJ2-7; a weak D match, TRBD1 (6 bases). The CDR3 consists of 14 residues. With 4 bases removed from V and 5 bases from J, the gap between germline ends came to 15 bases. The germline V gene has CDR1 SEHNR and CDR2 FQNEAQ (reference sequence). The CDR3 bases are TGTGCCAGCAGCTCAGGGGAAAGCCTTCACGAGCAGTACTTC. Translating gives CASSSGESLHEQYF. The complete variable domain, with remaining parts taken from reference TRBV7-9 and TRBJ2-7, reads DTGVSQNPRHKITKRGQNVTFRCDPISEHNRLYWYRQTLGQGPEFLTYFQNEAQLEKSRLLSDRFSAERPKGSFSTLEIQRTEQGDSAMYLCASSSGESLHEQYFGPGTRLTVT.

The J gene is TRBJ2-7, the V gene TRBV9; unclear D gene. From germline, CDR1 is SGDLS and CDR2 YYNGEE. The length of the CDR3 is 13 residues. Trimming stripped 4 bases from V and 7 bases from J, with 15 bases between. CDR3 amino acids: CASSPLLGREQYF. The CDR3 DNA sequence: TGTGCCAGCAGCCCTCTCTTAGGCCGAGAGCAGTACTTC.

This chain joins TRBV14 and TRBJ1-1, with no clear D. Germline V gene lookup returns CDR1 SGHDN and CDR2 FVKESK. There are 15 residues in the CDR3. Trimming removed 4 bases from V and 4 bases from J, with 16 bases in between. The CDR3 region is CASSPREGLPTEAFF. The DNA of the CDR3 is TGTGCCAGCAGCCCCCGCGAGGGCCTCCCCACTGAAGCTTTCTTT. The whole variable domain, filled in from reference TRBV14 and TRBJ1-1, reads EAGVTQFPSHSVIEKGQTVTLRCDPISGHDNLYWYRRVMGKEIKFLLHFVKESKQDESGMPNNRFLAERTGGTYSTLKVQPAELEDSGVYFCASSPREGLPTEAFFGQGTRLTVV.

The genes are TRBV28 and TRBJ2-7; D might be TRBD2 (6 bases). CDR3 length equals 14 residues. V lost 3 bases to trimming and J lost 5 bases, with 14 bases between them. CDR1 MDHEN and CDR2 SYDVKM come from the germline V gene. CDR3 DNA sequence: TGTGCCAGCAGTTTCCCCTCGACTAGGAACGAGCAGTACTTC. Its translation: CASSFPSTRNEQYF.

The J gene is TRBJ2-7, the V gene TRBV7-2; 10 nucleotides agree with TRBD2. Germline trimming cut 1 base from V and 6 bases from J; bases unmatched to any gene: 3. The CDR3 contains 14 residues. Germline lookup yields CDR1 SGHTA and CDR2 FQGNSA. The CDR3 protein is CASSLVLAGAEQYF. The CDR3 DNA reads TGTGCCAGCAGCTTAGTCCTAGCGGGAGCCGAGCAGTACTTC.

The chain carries TRBV30 and TRBJ1-4, with 9 positions matching TRBD1. Germline trimming cut 0 bases from V and 6 bases from J; bases unmatched to any gene: 8. Germline V gives CDR1 GTSNPN, CDR2 SVGIG (reference sequence). This CDR3 contains 16 residues. The CDR3 bases are TGTGCCTGGAGTGTCCCGGACAGGGGTCGGCATGAAAAACTGTTTTTT. It translates to CAWSVPDRGRHEKLFF.

V usage is TRBV27 and J usage is TRBJ2-7; TRBD1 aligns across 11 bases. The CDR3 spans 15 residues. Germline CDR1 reads MNHEY; CDR2 reads SMNVEV (reference sequence). Trimming took 2 bases from V and 3 from J; bases not matched to a gene: 3. CDR3 nucleotides: TGTGCCAGCAGTTTAGCCGGGACAGGGGGCTACGAGCAGTACTTC. It is translated as CASSLAGTGGYEQYF.

The chain uses TRBV7-2 and TRBJ2-3; 9 nucleotides match TRBD2. Germline CDR1 SGHTA, CDR2 FQGNSA. The CDR3 totals 15 residues. V was clipped by 2 bases and J by 4 bases; unmatched bases: 4. The CDR3 bases are TGTGCCAGCAGCTTAACTAGCGGGTGGGCAGATACGCAGTATTTT. It encodes CASSLTSGWADTQYF.

The V and J genes are TRBV28 and TRBJ1-5; D not resolved. V was cut by 4 bases and J by 3 bases, with 10 bases left in between. Germline CDR1 reads MDHEN; CDR2 reads SYDVKM. There are 14 residues in the CDR3. CDR3 nucleotide sequence: TGTGCCAGCAGTTCTGGAGGGATCAATCAGCCCCAGCATTTT. It yields the protein CASSSGGINQPQHF. Full variable domain (outside the CDR3, taken from reference TRBV28 and TRBJ1-5): DVKVTQSSRYLVKRTGEKVFLECVQDMDHENMFWYRQDPGLGLRLIYFSYDVKMKEKGDIPEGYSVSREKKERFSLILESASTNQTSMYLCASSSGGINQPQHFGDGTRLSIL.

V gene TRBV21-1 combines with J gene TRBJ2-1; the table's D gene call, TRBD2, was not cross checked with the DNA. TRBV21-1 constitutes a pseudogene. The CDR3 loop spans 16 amino acids. The CDR3 sequence: CASSNIAGHDEVGQFF. CDR3 coding DNA: TGTGCCAGCAGCAACATAGCGGGACATGACGAGGTGGGGCAGTTCTTC.

This clone was counted between two and nine times. The rearrangement uses TRBV6-5 and TRBJ2-1; D gene unclear. Trimming cost V 5 bases and J 2 bases, with 4 bases left between them. CDR3 length: 12 amino acids. In germline, CDR1 is MNHEY, CDR2 SVGAGI. CDR3 DNA sequence: TGTGCCAGCAGTGCGGCCTACAATGAGCAGTTCTTC. Protein sequence: CASSAAYNEQFF.

This chain connects TRBV5-4 to TRBJ2-7, with no clear D. The CDR3 is 14 amino acids. Germline lookup yields CDR1 SGHNT and CDR2 YYREEE (reference sequence). V gave up 0 bases and J gave up 0 bases, with 7 bases separating them. The CDR3 nucleotides read TGTGCCAGCAGCTTGGCGGTGAGCTCCTACGAGCAGTACTTC. It translates to CASSLAVSSYEQYF.

The J gene is TRBJ2-7, the V gene TRBV28, with a possible D match to TRBD1 (5 bases). The CDR3 runs 17 residues. V lost 4 bases, J lost 0 bases, and 19 bases lay in between. In germline, CDR1 is MDHEN, CDR2 SYDVKM. CDR3: CASSYSDSSWISYEQYF. The CDR3 DNA is TGTGCCAGCAGTTACTCCGACAGTTCTTGGATCTCCTACGAGCAGTACTTC.

CDR3 DNA sequence: TGTGCCAGCAGCTCGCCTATACAGGGGGCCTACGAGCAGTACTTC. Translating gives CASSSPIQGAYEQYF. The chain joins TRBV5-6 to TRBJ2-7; 8 nucleotides align to TRBD1. Germline V lookup: CDR1 SGHDT, CDR2 YYEEEE. The CDR3 extends over 15 amino acids. V lost 3 bases and J lost 2; bases outside the gene matches: 7. Supplemented by reference TRBV5-6 and TRBJ2-7, the full variable domain reads DAGVTQSPTHLIKTRGQQVTLRCSPKSGHDTVSWYQQALGQGPQFIFQYYEEEERQRGNFPDRFSGHQFPNYSSELNVNALLLGDSALYLCASSSPIQGAYEQYFGPGTRLTVT.

This rearrangement joins TRBV4-1 to TRBJ2-7; no reliable D call. The CDR3 is made up of 13 amino acids. Germline-derived CDR1 and CDR2 are MGHRA and YSYEKL. The V gene lost 4 bases and the J gene lost 2 bases, with 9 bases spanning the gap. The CDR3 coding sequence is TGCGCCAGCAGCCTCCATTCTACCTACGAGCAGTACTTC. This encodes CASSLHSTYEQYF.

This clone was detected only once. V gene TRBV19 combines with J gene TRBJ2-1; TRBD1 is a possible D gene (6 bases). The ends were cut back, 1 base at V and 6 bases at J, with 7 bases in the middle. Germline lookup yields CDR1 LNHDA and CDR2 SQIVND (reference sequence). CDR3 size: 13 residues. The CDR3 protein is CASSIAQGNEQFF. DNA for the CDR3: TGTGCCAGTAGTATAGCACAGGGCAATGAGCAGTTCTTC.

The DNA of the CDR3 is TGCAGCGTGTTTACCCTGGCAGCTATGAACACTGAAGCTTTCTTT. Translating it yields CSVFTLAAMNTEAFF. The V gene is TRBV29-1, the J gene TRBJ1-1; D remains unclear. Trimming stripped 6 bases from V and 0 bases from J, with 17 bases between. CDR1 is SQVTM and CDR2 is ANQGSEA in the germline V gene. The length of the CDR3 is 15 residues.

The chain has TRBV9 and TRBJ1-2; D is perhaps TRBD1 (6 bases). Germline-derived CDR1 and CDR2 are SGDLS and YYNGEE. This CDR3 is built from 13 residues. V lost 3 bases to trimming and J lost 8 bases, with 14 bases between them. DNA of the CDR3: TGTGCCAGCAGCGCAGGGGATCGACTCGGCTACACCTTC. It is translated as CASSAGDRLGYTF.

This clone showed up just once. This chain joins TRBV5-4 and TRBJ2-4; 7 positions match TRBD2. In germline, CDR1 is SGHNT, CDR2 YYREEE (reference sequence). The CDR3 runs 12 residues. With V trimmed by 4 bases and J by 8 bases, 3 bases remained unmatched. The CDR3 loop is CASSEAGDIQYF. CDR3 nucleotide sequence: TGTGCCAGCAGCGAGGCGGGAGACATTCAGTACTTC.

The chain recombines TRBV5-4 with TRBJ2-7; 7 bases line up with TRBD2. The CDR3 sequence is 16 residues long. Per the germline V gene, CDR1 is SGHNT and CDR2 is YYREEE (reference sequence). With V trimmed by 1 base and J by 2 bases, 9 bases remained unmatched. The CDR3 DNA is TGTGCCAGCAGCTTGCCGCTAGCGGATCCCCCCTACGAGCAGTACTTC. Its protein product is CASSLPLADPPYEQYF.

CDR3 sequence: CASSVEDYGGQGRSTDTQYF. CDR3 sequence (DNA): TGTGCCAGCAGCGTAGAGGATTATGGGGGACAGGGAAGGTCTACAGATACGCAGTATTTT. The chain recombines TRBV9 with TRBJ2-3; TRBD1 matches 9 bases. In germline, CDR1 is SGDLS, CDR2 YYNGEE. The trim removed 0 bases at V and 3 bases at J, leaving 17 bases unmatched. The CDR3 runs 20 residues.

The chain combines TRBV28 with TRBJ1-5, with a tentative D call TRBD1 (6 bases). There are 17 residues in the CDR3. Germline CDR1 and CDR2: MDHEN and SYDVKM. V lost 6 bases and J lost 0, with 18 bases in between. The CDR3 loop is CASRGSPGDNSNQPQHF. CDR3 DNA sequence: TGTGCCAGCAGAGGATCACCAGGGGATAATAGCAATCAGCCCCAGCATTTT.

V usage is TRBV28 and J usage is TRBJ1-4, with TRBD1 matching over 9 bases. Losses at the gene ends were 3 bases for V and 5 bases for J; bases not matched to a gene: 7. The germline V gene has CDR1 MDHEN and CDR2 SYDVKM. The CDR3 runs to 16 residues. CDR3 coding DNA: TGTGCCAGCAGTTTCTACAGGGGGCGGCCGAATGAAAAACTGTTTTTT. It translates to CASSFYRGRPNEKLFF.

A single count supports this clone. The chain has TRBV5-8 and TRBJ2-5; the D gene is possibly TRBD2 (6 bases). V was pared by 7 bases and J by 12 bases, with 16 bases between. The length of the CDR3 is 11 residues. CDR1 and CDR2 from the germline V gene are SGHTS and YDEGEE. The CDR3 here is CASRAQDYEYF. The CDR3 nucleotides read TGTGCCAGCCGGGCCCAGGACTATGAGTACTTC.

The chain combines TRBV30 with TRBJ1-3; TRBD1 is a possible D gene (6 bases). V lost 6 bases to trimming and J lost 0 bases, with 12 bases between them. Germline CDR1 GTSNPN, CDR2 SVGIG (reference sequence). The CDR3 extends over 14 amino acids. DNA of the CDR3: TGTGCCTGCCAAAACAGGGACTCTGGAAACACCATATATTTT. Translation gives CACQNRDSGNTIYF.

This chain connects TRBV6-1 to TRBJ1-2; 7 bases match TRBD1. V was clipped by 5 bases and J by 2 bases; unmatched bases: 8. CDR3 length: 15 amino acids. Germline CDR1 and CDR2: MNHNS and SASEGT. CDR3 bases: TGTGCCAGCAGTCCCAACAGGGGCGAAAACTATGGCTACACCTTC. This sequence encodes CASSPNRGENYGYTF.

In this sample, this clone turned up once. This rearrangement joins TRBV28 to TRBJ2-7, with 10 bases aligning to TRBD2. Trimming removed 2 bases from V and 1 base from J; junction bases left unmatched: 8. The CDR3 sequence is 17 residues long. The germline V gene has CDR1 MDHEN and CDR2 SYDVKM. The DNA of the CDR3 is TGTGCCAGCAGTTTAAGTTCGCTAGCGGGAGAGTCCTACGAGCAGTACTTC. This encodes CASSLSSLAGESYEQYF. Supplemented by reference TRBV28 and TRBJ2-7, the full variable domain reads DVKVTQSSRYLVKRTGEKVFLECVQDMDHENMFWYRQDPGLGLRLIYFSYDVKMKEKGDIPEGYSVSREKKERFSLILESASTNQTSMYLCASSLSSLAGESYEQYFGPGTRLTVT.

The chain is built from TRBV27 and TRBJ2-5; 10 bases agree with TRBD2. V lost 7 bases to trimming and J lost 7 bases; unmatched junction nucleotides: 9. This CDR3 has 14 amino acids. CDR1 and CDR2 from the germline V gene are MNHEY and SMNVEV (reference sequence). CDR3 bases: TGTGCCAGCAAGTCCGGGACTAGCGCTTCGACCCAGTACTTC. This sequence encodes CASKSGTSASTQYF.

The J gene is TRBJ2-3, the V gene TRBV2; the match to TRBD1 covers 8 bases. The CDR3 length is 14 residues. Trimming cost V 7 bases and J 2 bases; bases outside gene matches: 5. From germline, CDR1 is SNHLY and CDR2 FYNNEI. DNA of the CDR3: TGTGCCAGCACTCAGGGGGCACTCACAGATACGCAGTATTTT. Translation: CASTQGALTDTQYF.

The chain combines TRBV2 with TRBJ2-2; 9 bases align to TRBD1. Germline assignment: CDR1 SNHLY and CDR2 FYNNEI. The ends lost 5 bases at V and 4 bases at J; junction bases unmatched: 5. CDR3 length: 15 residues. CDR3 bases: TGTGCCAGCAGTTCGGAGGGACAGGGCACCGGGGAGCTGTTTTTT. Amino acid sequence: CASSSEGQGTGELFF. The full variable domain, in which reference TRBV2 and TRBJ2-2 provide the parts outside the CDR3, is EPEVTQTPSHQVTQMGQEVILRCVPISNHLYFYWYRQILGQKVEFLVSFYNNEISEKSEIFDDQFSVERPDGSNFTLKIRSTKLEDSAMYFCASSSEGQGTGELFFGEGSRLTVL.